Listed below are T cell receptor beta chains from one sample, sequenced in a study of identical twins. TCRdb itself ran the 5' RACE reads through MiXCR, one entry per CDR3 protein. In the table there are around 340,000 distinct CDR3 sequences, about 10% of which are singletons. Sequencing was done on a sample of naive T cells sorted from blood. The receptors were gathered from a woman aged 45 to 65 in good health. Both conserved end residues are part of each CDR3.

j_call,v_call,cdr3_aa
TRBJ1-4,TRBV20-1,CSARDWIIGNEKLFF
TRBJ2-5,TRBV11-2,CASSLGAGGGETQYF
TRBJ2-7,TRBV27,CASSLGGRGYEQYF
TRBJ2-7,TRBV18,CASSPLGGDEQYF
TRBJ2-7,TRBV25-1,CANTLQLAGGIYEQYF
TRBJ2-5,TRBV29-1,CSVDWRNRASKETQYF
TRBJ2-1,TRBV19,CASSILAGGWNEQFF
TRBJ1-2,TRBV7-6,CASSPSDGNYGYTF
TRBJ2-1,TRBV3-1,CASSQEGVGLAGVPSSYNEQFF
TRBJ2-5,TRBV5-1,CASSLGTVLFEGQYF
TRBJ1-6,TRBV29-1,CSVGQANSPLHF
TRBJ1-2,TRBV6-1,CASSDLAVDYGYTF
TRBJ2-1,TRBV24-1,CATSDFTDPEQFF
TRBJ2-3,TRBV9,CASSGAGGLEDTQYF
TRBJ1-3,TRBV14,CASSQASGNTIYF
TRBJ2-3,TRBV24-1,CATKGQNTDTQYF